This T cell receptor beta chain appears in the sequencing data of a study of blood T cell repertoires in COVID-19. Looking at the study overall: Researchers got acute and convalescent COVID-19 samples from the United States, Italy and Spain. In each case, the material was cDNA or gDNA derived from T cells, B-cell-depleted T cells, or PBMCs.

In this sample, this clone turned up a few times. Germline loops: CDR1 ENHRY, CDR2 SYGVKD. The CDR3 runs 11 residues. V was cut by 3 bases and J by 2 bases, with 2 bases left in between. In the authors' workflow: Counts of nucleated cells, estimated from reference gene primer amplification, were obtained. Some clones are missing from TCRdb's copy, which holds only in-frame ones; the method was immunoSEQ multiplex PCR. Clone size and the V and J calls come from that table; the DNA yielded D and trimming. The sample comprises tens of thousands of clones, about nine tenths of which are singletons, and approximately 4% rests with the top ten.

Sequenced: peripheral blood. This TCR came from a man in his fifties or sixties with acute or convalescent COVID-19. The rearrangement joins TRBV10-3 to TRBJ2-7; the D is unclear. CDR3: CAISDTYEQYF. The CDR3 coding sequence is TGTGCCATCAGTGACACCTACGAGCAGTACTTC.